A single sample gave rise to the 2 T cell receptor beta chains below, sequenced in a study of T cells in Graves' hyperthyroidism and ophthalmopathy. What was amplified from RNA transcripts were TCR beta CDR3 regions. The TCR CDR3 was amplified in a first-round RT-PCR using the HTBI primer set. Each CDR3 protein is one row after TCRdb ran MiXCR on the multiplex PCR reads. Found here are about 400,000 distinct CDR3 sequences, 15% of them singletons; the top ten hold approximately 29%. The sample was blood. The receptors originated from a woman in her 30s with Graves' hyperthyroidism.

This chain links TRBV29-1 with TRBJ2-7, with 10 bases that match TRBD2. CDR1 is SQVTM and CDR2 is ANQGSEA in the germline V gene. The CDR3 runs to 15 residues. Trimming at V came to 3 bases and at J to 7 bases, leaving 12 bases not matched to a gene. The CDR3 coding sequence is TGCAGCGTTGAGGAATCTAGCGGGAGAAAAGGAGAGCAGTACTTC. It specifies CSVEESSGRKGEQYF.

This clonotype came up many times. This rearrangement joins TRBV5-1 to TRBJ2-3, with 9 bases fitting TRBD1. CDR1 is SGHRS, CDR2 YFSETQ, per germline. The CDR3 has 15 residues. The junction had 11 bases not matched to a gene; V was cut back by 7 bases and J by 5 bases. The CDR3 nucleotides read TGCGCCAGCCGGTGGAAACAGGGGGCGGGAGATACGCAGTATTTT. Amino acid sequence: CASRWKQGAGDTQYF.